The 31 T cell receptor beta chains below all came from one sample that was sequenced in a study of response to subunit inactivated influenza vaccine. TCRdb recomputed calls from the RT-PCR reads with MiXCR, one row per CDR3 protein. There are under 750,000 distinct CDR3 sequences in the sample; 12% occur only once, and about 9.4% lies in the top ten. The sample consisted of PBMCs from blood, taken on the day of vaccination. Receptors originate from a man aged 50-60 years who received an inactivated influenza vaccine.

A few counts support this clonotype. The chain carries TRBV24-1 and TRBJ2-3; D might be TRBD1 or TRBD2, each matching 5 bases. Germline V gene data show CDR1 as KGHDR and CDR2 as SFDVKD. The length of the CDR3 is 13 residues. V was clipped by 6 bases and J by 11 bases, with 17 bases between them. CDR3: CATSRSTGAMQYF. DNA for the CDR3: TGTGCCACCAGTCGGTCTACCGGGGCAATGCAGTATTTT.

This chain joins TRBV18 and TRBJ1-2; D is ambiguous. The CDR3 runs 16 residues. V lost 3 bases and J lost 0, with 14 bases in between. The germline V gene encodes CDR1 KGHSH and CDR2 LQKENI. The CDR3 loop is CASSPVTGNANYGYTF. CDR3 coding DNA: TGTGCCAGCTCACCCGTAACCGGAAATGCTAACTATGGCTACACCTTC.

There are a few counts of this clonotype. The chain couples TRBV5-1 to TRBJ1-1, with a possible D match to TRBD1 (5 bases). CDR3 length: 14 amino acids. V lost 3 bases, J lost 0 bases, and 9 bases lay in between. CDR1 and CDR2 (germline): SGHRS, YFSETQ. The CDR3 DNA is TGCGCCAGCAGCTCCCAGACAGTGAACACTGAAGCTTTCTTT. Amino acid sequence: CASSSQTVNTEAFF.

The rearrangement links TRBV20-1 to TRBJ2-7; possible D gene TRBD1, 6 bases. Trimming stripped 2 bases from V and 0 bases from J, with 11 bases between. The V gene's germline CDR1 is DFQATT and CDR2 SNEGSKA (reference sequence). There are 14 residues in the CDR3. This CDR3 reads CSARSDRSSYEQYF. Written as DNA, the CDR3 is TGCAGTGCTAGATCAGACAGGTCCTCCTACGAGCAGTACTTC.

The sample holds a few counts of this clonotype. The chain employs TRBV6-2 or TRBV6-3 and TRBJ1-5; 7 bases are shared with TRBD1. The ends lost 8 bases at V and 5 bases at J; junction bases unmatched: 9. The CDR3 totals 14 residues. In germline, CDR1 is MNHEY, CDR2 SVGEGT. CDR3 coding DNA: TGTGCCAGCCTCCCGACAGGGCCAGATCAGCCCCAGCATTTT. It specifies CASLPTGPDQPQHF.

This clonotype showed up just a few times. The chain joins TRBV30 to TRBJ2-1; no clear D gene. Germline lookup yields CDR1 GTSNPN and CDR2 SVGIG (reference sequence). V dropped 3 bases and J dropped 12 bases, with 12 bases sitting between them. CDR3 size: 11 residues. CDR3 in amino acids: CAWRISGPQFF. In DNA form, the CDR3 reads TGTGCCTGGAGGATCTCCGGGCCGCAGTTCTTC.

The chain combines TRBV6-1 with TRBJ2-2; a possible D gene is TRBD1 (5 bases). This CDR3 has 16 residues. Trimming took 5 bases from V and 1 from J, leaving 14 bases between them. The germline gives CDR1 MNHNS, CDR2 SASEGT. The CDR3 nucleotides are TGTGCCAGCAGTCGCGGTAGACAGCTGAACACCGGGGAGCTGTTTTTT. It is translated as CASSRGRQLNTGELFF.

V and J are TRBV7-9 and TRBJ1-4; 8 bases map to TRBD1. The CDR3 totals 15 residues. CDR1 is SEHNR and CDR2 is FQNEAQ in the germline V gene (reference sequence). V lost 4 bases to trimming and J lost 3 bases; unmatched junction nucleotides: 4. DNA for the CDR3: TGTGCCAGCAGCTCGACAGGGGTGGCTAATGAAAAACTGTTTTTT. Encoded protein: CASSSTGVANEKLFF.

The table lists this clonotype with many counts. The genes are TRBV15 and TRBJ2-1, with 9 nucleotides matching TRBD1. This CDR3 region has 15 residues. Germline V gene data show CDR1 as LNHNV and CDR2 as YYDKDF (reference sequence). The junction had 5 bases not matched to a gene; V was cut back by 5 bases and J by 3 bases. Here the CDR3 reads CATSSPGQGYNEQFF. CDR3 sequence (DNA): TGTGCCACCAGCTCTCCGGGACAGGGCTACAATGAGCAGTTCTTC.

The CDR3 reads CASSQHLTAGNTEAFF. The CDR3 DNA is TGTGCCAGCAGTCAACACTTGACAGCGGGAAACACTGAAGCTTTCTTT. The chain joins TRBV27 to TRBJ1-1, with D maybe TRBD1 (5 bases). V lost 5 bases, J lost 2 bases, and 18 bases lay in between. Per germline, CDR1 MNHEY and CDR2 SMNVEV (reference sequence). The CDR3 has 16 amino acids.

This clonotype occurred a few times. The rearrangement uses TRBV12-3 or TRBV12-4 and TRBJ1-5; D is undetermined. This CDR3 has 15 residues. The V end was cut by 4 bases, the J end by 6 bases, with 16 bases between. The CDR3 is CASSSHLGIGQPQHF. CDR3 sequence (DNA): TGTGCCAGCAGTTCCCACCTTGGGATCGGTCAGCCCCAGCATTTT.

This clonotype was seen more than once but under ten times. V and J are TRBV7-2 and TRBJ2-1, with TRBD2 identical over 7 bases. The J segment lost 5 bases and the V segment lost 1 base, leaving 8 bases of the junction unmatched. The CDR3 has 16 amino acids. CDR1 and CDR2 (germline): SGHTA, FQGNSA. The CDR3 sequence is CASSLVPWDYNNEQFF. The CDR3 DNA sequence: TGTGCCAGCAGCTTAGTCCCCTGGGACTACAACAATGAGCAGTTCTTC.

The chain carries TRBV5-6 and TRBJ2-7, with 7 bases matching TRBD2. The V segment lost 4 bases and the J segment 4 bases; nucleotides outside the gene matches: 8. Germline CDR1 reads SGHDT; CDR2 reads YYEEEE. There are 14 residues in the CDR3. The CDR3: CASSAVGGSYEQYF. The CDR3 bases are TGTGCCAGCAGCGCGGTCGGGGGGTCTTACGAGCAGTACTTC.

The V and J genes are TRBV6-1 and TRBJ1-4; D is unresolved. The CDR3 covers 13 residues. V was pared by 6 bases and J by 7 bases, with 12 bases between. Germline loops: CDR1 MNHNS, CDR2 SASEGT. The CDR3 loop reads CASRGWGVEKLFF. CDR3 sequence (DNA): TGTGCCAGCAGAGGGTGGGGAGTTGAAAAACTGTTTTTT.

This chain uses TRBV7-9 with TRBJ2-1, with a weak D call TRBD2 (5 bases). CDR1 is SEHNR and CDR2 is FQNEAQ in the germline V gene (reference sequence). This CDR3 is built from 14 residues. V shed 6 bases and J shed 9 bases, with 18 bases lying between them. The DNA for the CDR3 is TGTGCCAGCAGACAGACTGGGGTGGCGGGTGAGCAGTTCTTC. Protein: CASRQTGVAGEQFF. The entire variable domain, with the rest obtained from reference TRBV7-9 and TRBJ2-1, is as follows: DTGVSQNPRHKITKRGQNVTFRCDPISEHNRLYWYRQTLGQGPEFLTYFQNEAQLEKSRLLSDRFSAERPKGSFSTLEIQRTEQGDSAMYLCASRQTGVAGEQFFGPGTRLTVL.

This clonotype was counted only a few times. V is TRBV12-5 and J is TRBJ2-1; 7 nucleotides line up with TRBD2. Germline CDR1 LGHNT, CDR2 FRNRAP. Trimming at V came to 5 bases and at J to 6 bases, leaving 7 bases not matched to a gene. CDR3 length: 14 residues. The DNA of the CDR3 is TGTGCTAGTGGTCGGTCGGGAGGCAGCAATGAGCAGTTCTTC. This sequence encodes CASGRSGGSNEQFF.

In regard to this clonotype: This sequence may be a read error, since a much larger clone differs from it by one base. The V and J genes are TRBV12-3 or TRBV12-4 and TRBJ2-5; TRBD1 is a possible D gene (5 bases). V lost 5 bases and J lost 6, with 13 bases in between. This CDR3 contains 13 residues. CDR3 DNA: TGTGCCAGCAGTGCCTCGACAGATAAGACCCAGTACTTC. Its translation is CASSASTDKTQYF.

This clonotype was seen a few times. The V gene is TRBV4-1, the J gene TRBJ2-2; D is uncertain. This CDR3 contains 16 residues. Per the germline V gene, CDR1 is MGHRA and CDR2 is YSYEKL. V was cut by 4 bases and J by 6 bases, with 18 bases left in between. This CDR3 reads CASSLRPYVSPGELFF. The CDR3 coding sequence is TGCGCCAGCAGCCTCCGACCCTACGTGTCACCCGGGGAGCTGTTTTTT.

This clonotype was counted between two and nine times. The CDR3 DNA is TGTGCCAGCAGCGGGGACAGGGGTTCTAACACCATATATTTT. Its protein is CASSGDRGSNTIYF. The chain links TRBV12-3 or TRBV12-4 to TRBJ1-3, with 10 bases matching TRBD1. CDR3 length: 14 amino acids. Germline trimming cut 6 bases from V and 7 bases from J; bases unmatched to any gene: 6.

The chain is built from TRBV6-1 and TRBJ2-7, with D perhaps TRBD2 (6 bases). CDR3 length: 15 residues. The V end was cut by 3 bases, the J end by 5 bases, with 17 bases between. CDR1 is MNHNS, CDR2 SASEGT, per germline. The CDR3 loop is CASSDYRDSLNEQYF. The CDR3, as DNA: TGTGCCAGCAGTGATTACCGGGACTCCCTCAACGAGCAGTACTTC.

This clonotype turned up a few times. This sequence joins TRBV6-1 and TRBJ2-3, with no clear D. CDR1 is MNHNS, CDR2 SASEGT, per germline. V was clipped by 6 bases and J by 4 bases, with 14 bases between them. This CDR3 spans 14 amino acids. CDR3 residues: CASSRLMGSDTQYF. CDR3 bases: TGTGCCAGCAGCCGGCTGATGGGATCAGATACGCAGTATTTT.

This clonotype was observed a handful of times. This sequence joins TRBV7-9 and TRBJ2-1; 8 nucleotides agree with TRBD1. Germline values: CDR1 SEHNR, CDR2 FQNEAQ (reference sequence). The CDR3 totals 14 residues. Losses at the gene ends were 5 bases for V and 7 bases for J; bases not matched to a gene: 7. For the CDR3, the DNA is TGTGCCAGCAGCCTGACAGGGGCGGTGAATGAGCAGTTCTTC. Protein product: CASSLTGAVNEQFF.

In its sample, this clonotype was seen many times. CDR3 protein: CASSLTDRHYEQYF. DNA for the CDR3: TGTGCCAGCAGTCTGACAGACAGACACTACGAGCAGTACTTC. J is TRBJ2-7 and V is TRBV12-3 or TRBV12-4; the D gene is possibly TRBD1 (5 bases). Trimming took off 5 bases at V and 3 bases at J, with 14 bases between the two ends. This CDR3 comprises 14 residues.

This clonotype was detected only a few times. This chain links TRBV18 with TRBJ2-5; D gene ambiguous. The V end lost 2 bases, the J end lost 1 base, and 11 bases lay between the germline ends. This CDR3 spans 15 amino acids. In germline, CDR1 is KGHSH, CDR2 LQKENI. This CDR3 reads CASSPITRGQETQYF. CDR3 nucleotides: TGTGCCAGCTCACCAATTACTCGCGGCCAAGAGACCCAGTACTTC.

This clonotype has only a few counts. This chain joins TRBV5-1 and TRBJ2-7, with D unresolved. Trimming stripped 1 base from V and 4 bases from J, with 12 bases between. This CDR3 has 14 residues. Germline lookup yields CDR1 SGHRS and CDR2 YFSETQ. The CDR3 reads CASSLYGNQYEQYF. CDR3 nucleotide sequence: TGCGCCAGCAGCTTGTACGGCAACCAATACGAGCAGTACTTC.

This clonotype came up a few times. The chain recombines TRBV28 with TRBJ2-1; 11 bases are a match to TRBD2. CDR3 length equals 13 residues. The ends lost 8 bases at V and 9 bases at J; junction bases unmatched: 6. Germline V gives CDR1 MDHEN, CDR2 SYDVKM. DNA for the CDR3: TGTGCCAGCGGGACTAGCGGACGAGGTGAGCAGTTCTTC. Protein: CASGTSGRGEQFF.

The V call is TRBV20-1, the J call TRBJ1-5; 10 nucleotides align to TRBD1. Trimming at V came to 4 bases and at J to 3 bases, leaving 6 bases not matched to a gene. Germline V gene lookup returns CDR1 DFQATT and CDR2 SNEGSKA (reference sequence). The CDR3 is 15 residues long. The CDR3 DNA reads TGCAGTGCTACCCCCGGGACAGGGGACAATCAGCCCCAGCATTTT. This encodes CSATPGTGDNQPQHF.

The table lists this clonotype with many counts. V is TRBV12-3 or TRBV12-4 and J is TRBJ1-1, with D possibly matching TRBD1 (5 bases). This CDR3 contains 13 residues. The V and J ends lost 5 bases and 4 bases respectively, with 11 bases between them. This CDR3 reads CASSGGPGTEAFF. CDR3 DNA sequence: TGTGCCAGCAGTGGGGGTCCGGGCACTGAAGCTTTCTTT.

The chain uses TRBV10-3 and TRBJ2-3; 11 nucleotides match TRBD1. The CDR3 sequence is 13 residues long. V was pared by 9 bases and J by 5 bases, with 4 bases of the junction left unmatched. CDR1 and CDR2 from the germline V gene are ENHRY and SYGVKD. For the CDR3, the DNA is TGTGCCATTGGGACAGGGGGTAGAGATACGCAGTATTTT. It specifies CAIGTGGRDTQYF.

This clonotype was seen repeatedly, ten times or more. The chain is built from TRBV6-6 and TRBJ1-1, with 7 bases matching TRBD1. V lost 6 bases and J lost 4; bases outside the gene matches: 5. Germline V gives CDR1 MNHNY, CDR2 SVGAGI (reference sequence). This CDR3 has 13 residues. DNA for the CDR3: TGTGCCAGCAGCCTGACAGGGATCACTGAAGCTTTCTTT. Translating it yields CASSLTGITEAFF.

A few counts support this clonotype. CDR3 bases: TGTGCCAGCAGTTTAGCGGGGAAAGCAACTAATGAAAAACTGTTTTTT. This sequence encodes CASSLAGKATNEKLFF. The V and J genes are TRBV12-3 or TRBV12-4 and TRBJ1-4; D call uncertain. CDR3 length: 16 residues. V was trimmed by 0 bases and J by 0 bases, leaving 8 bases between them.